This T cell receptor (beta chain) is drawn from a study of blood T cell repertoires in COVID-19. Per germline, CDR1 MGHRA and CDR2 YSYEKL. The CDR3 totals 15 residues. V lost 1 base and J lost 3, with 10 bases in between. In the source study's methods: From reference gene primer amplification, estimates of nucleated cell counts were derived. Clones were sequenced by immunoSEQ multiplex PCR, and TCRdb holds only the in-frame ones, with some missing. The D gene and trimming were derived from the DNA, and the V and J assignments and clone size from that table. Among roughly 75,000 clones listed, more than 65% were seen once.

The chain is built from TRBV4-1 and TRBJ2-1; D possibly corresponds to TRBD1 (5 bases). This clonotype originated in a man aged 45 to 65 with acute or convalescent COVID-19. Sequenced sample: peripheral blood. CDR3 residues: CASSQVSRDYNEQFF. The CDR3 DNA sequence: TGCGCCAGCAGCCAAGTTTCCAGGGACTACAATGAGCAGTTCTTC.